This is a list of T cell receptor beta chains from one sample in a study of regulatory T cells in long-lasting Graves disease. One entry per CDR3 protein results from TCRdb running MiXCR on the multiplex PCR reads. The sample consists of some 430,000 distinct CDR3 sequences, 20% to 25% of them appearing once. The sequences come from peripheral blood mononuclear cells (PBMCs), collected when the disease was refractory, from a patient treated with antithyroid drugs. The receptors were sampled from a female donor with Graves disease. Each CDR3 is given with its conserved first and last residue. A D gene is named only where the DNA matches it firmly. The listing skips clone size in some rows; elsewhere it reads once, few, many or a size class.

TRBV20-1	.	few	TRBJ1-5	CSAADRIDNQPQHF	TGCAGTGCTGCTGACAGGATAGACAATCAGCCCCAGCATTTT
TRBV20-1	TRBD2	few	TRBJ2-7	CSAVSGRVPREQYF	TGCAGTGCTGTTAGCGGGAGGGTCCCTCGCGAGCAGTACTTC
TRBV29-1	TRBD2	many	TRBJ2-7	CSALLAEGSYEQYF	TGCAGCGCCCTACTAGCGGAGGGGTCCTACGAGCAGTACTTC
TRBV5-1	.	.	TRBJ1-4	CASSFSPSFGGVKLFF	TGCGCCAGCAGCTTCTCTCCTTCCTTCGGAGGTGTCAAACTGTTTTTT
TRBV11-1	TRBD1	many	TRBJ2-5	CASSEGQISQETQYF	TGTGCCAGCAGCGAGGGACAGATCAGCCAAGAGACCCAGTACTTC
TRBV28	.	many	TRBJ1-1	CASSCEAFF	TGTGCCAGCAGCTGTGAAGCTTTCTTT
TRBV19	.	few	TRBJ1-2	CASSIPMGGSVYGYTF	TGTGCCAGTAGTATTCCGATGGGGGGGAGCGTCTATGGCTACACCTTC
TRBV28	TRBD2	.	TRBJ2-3	CASSFGTSGKLDTQYF	TGTGCCAGCAGTTTTGGGACTAGCGGGAAACTGGATACGCAGTATTTT
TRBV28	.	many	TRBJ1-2	CASRSDVNYGYTF	TGTGCCAGCAGGTCGGACGTAAACTATGGCTACACCTTC
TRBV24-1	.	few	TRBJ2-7	CATSDSTRGTGDEQYF	TGTGCCACCAGTGATTCCACGCGGGGGACAGGAGACGAGCAGTACTTC
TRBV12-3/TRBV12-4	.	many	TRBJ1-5	CASSFWALAGLNQPQHF	TGTGCCAGCAGTTTTTGGGCCCTGGCAGGACTCAATCAGCCCCAGCATTTT
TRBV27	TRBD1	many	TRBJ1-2	CASSLSVQGNGYTF	TGTGCCAGCAGTTTATCGGTACAGGGGAATGGCTACACCTTC
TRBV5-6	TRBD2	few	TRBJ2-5	CASSFAGTSGKAEETQYF	TGTGCCAGCAGCTTCGCCGGGACTAGCGGGAAGGCAGAAGAGACCCAGTACTTC
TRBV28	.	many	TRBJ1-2	CASSPDYGYTF	TGTGCCAGCAGTCCCGACTATGGCTACACCTTC